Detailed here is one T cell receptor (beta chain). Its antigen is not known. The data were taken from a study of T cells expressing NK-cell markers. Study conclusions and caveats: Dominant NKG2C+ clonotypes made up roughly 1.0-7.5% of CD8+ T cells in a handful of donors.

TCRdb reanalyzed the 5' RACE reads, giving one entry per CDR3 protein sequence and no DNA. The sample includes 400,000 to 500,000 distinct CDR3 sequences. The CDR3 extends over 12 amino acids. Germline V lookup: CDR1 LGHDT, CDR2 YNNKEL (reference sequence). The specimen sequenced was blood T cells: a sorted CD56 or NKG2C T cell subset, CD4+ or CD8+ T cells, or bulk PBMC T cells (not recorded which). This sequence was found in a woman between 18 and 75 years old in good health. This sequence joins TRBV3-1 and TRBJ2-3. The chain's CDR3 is CASSTLTDTQYF.